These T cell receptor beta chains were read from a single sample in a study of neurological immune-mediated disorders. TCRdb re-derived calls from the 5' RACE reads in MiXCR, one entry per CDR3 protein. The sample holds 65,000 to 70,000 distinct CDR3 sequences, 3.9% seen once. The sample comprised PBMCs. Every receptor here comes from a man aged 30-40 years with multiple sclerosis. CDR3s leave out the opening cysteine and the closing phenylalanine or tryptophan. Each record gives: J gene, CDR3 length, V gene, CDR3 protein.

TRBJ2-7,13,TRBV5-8,ASSSRADPGNEQY
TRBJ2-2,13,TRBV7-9,ASTGRLPEAGELF
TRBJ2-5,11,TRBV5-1,ASSLDRGETQY
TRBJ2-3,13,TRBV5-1,ASSFSGGGTDTQY
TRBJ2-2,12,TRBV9,ASSVGPGSGELF
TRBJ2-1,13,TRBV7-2,ASSSRTSEYNEQF
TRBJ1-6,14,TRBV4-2,ASSQDSARDDSPLH
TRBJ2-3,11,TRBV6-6,ASSWDGVDTQY
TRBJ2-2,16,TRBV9,ASSARNQGRAPTGELF
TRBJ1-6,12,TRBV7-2,ASSLFGYGSPLH
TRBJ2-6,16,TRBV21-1,ASSKGIRRISGANVLT
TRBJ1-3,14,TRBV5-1,ASSLALGYSGNTIY
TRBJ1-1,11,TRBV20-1,SAKQGMDTEAF
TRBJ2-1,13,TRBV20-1,SAPGQGTLYNEQF
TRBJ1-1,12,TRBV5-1,ASSPQGPRTEAF
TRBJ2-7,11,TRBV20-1,SARGQGYYEQY
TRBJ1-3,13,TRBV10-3,AISEGGTSGNTIY
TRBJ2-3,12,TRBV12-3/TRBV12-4,ASSQTGTPNTQY
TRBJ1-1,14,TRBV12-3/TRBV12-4,ASSLRPGQGATEAF
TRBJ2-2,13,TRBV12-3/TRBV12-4,ASSPDRINTGELF
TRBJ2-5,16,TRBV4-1,ASSHPLQGQANQETQY
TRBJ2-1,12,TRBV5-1,ASSLQGVSNEQF
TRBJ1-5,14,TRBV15,ATSRVGSGRNQPQH
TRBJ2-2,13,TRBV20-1,SADPLGANTGELF
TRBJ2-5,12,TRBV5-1,ASSLEYGLETQY
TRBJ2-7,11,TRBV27,ASREDYFREQY
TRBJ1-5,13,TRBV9,ASSPSGRPNQPQH
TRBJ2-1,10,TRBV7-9,ASSPKYNEQF
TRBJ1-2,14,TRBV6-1,ASSEARQGAHYGYT
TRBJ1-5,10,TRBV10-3,AIGAGNQPQH
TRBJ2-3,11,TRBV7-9,ASGGVPGDTQY
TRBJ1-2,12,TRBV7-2,ASSRRDRTYGYT
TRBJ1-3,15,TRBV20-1,SARDRWTHSPGNTIY
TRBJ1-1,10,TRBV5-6,ASSSYRGEAF
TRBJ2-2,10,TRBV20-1,SARWVAGELF
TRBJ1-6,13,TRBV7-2,ASSPSTLTGSPLH
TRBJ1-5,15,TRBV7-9,ASSLGRSGGSNQPQH
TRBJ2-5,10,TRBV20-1,SAPQGGETQY
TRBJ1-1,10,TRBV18,ASSSPGVEAF
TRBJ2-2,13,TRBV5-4,ASSLWGVADGELF
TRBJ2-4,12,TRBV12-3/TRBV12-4,ASMGQAAKNIQY
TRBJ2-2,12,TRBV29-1,SVAGTGLAGELF
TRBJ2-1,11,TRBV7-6,ASSQDRASEQF
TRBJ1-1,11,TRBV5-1,ASRDSLNTEAF
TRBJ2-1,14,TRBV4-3,ASSQERAGGLNEQF
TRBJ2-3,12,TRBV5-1,ASSRGTVTDTQY
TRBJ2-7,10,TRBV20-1,SAGDKYYEQY
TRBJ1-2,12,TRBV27,ASSSDGGPRGYT
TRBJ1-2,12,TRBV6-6,ASSSPDRDYGYT
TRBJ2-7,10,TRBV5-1,ASSLVGYEQY
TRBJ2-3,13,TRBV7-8,ASSPTTGGGDTQY
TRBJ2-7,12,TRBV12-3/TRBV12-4,ASSLSQAHGEQY
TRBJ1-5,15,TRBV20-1,SARLRGNEGPNQPQH
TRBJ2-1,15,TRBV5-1,ASSLVASGGALDEQF
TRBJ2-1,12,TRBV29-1,SVEGLAGYNEQF